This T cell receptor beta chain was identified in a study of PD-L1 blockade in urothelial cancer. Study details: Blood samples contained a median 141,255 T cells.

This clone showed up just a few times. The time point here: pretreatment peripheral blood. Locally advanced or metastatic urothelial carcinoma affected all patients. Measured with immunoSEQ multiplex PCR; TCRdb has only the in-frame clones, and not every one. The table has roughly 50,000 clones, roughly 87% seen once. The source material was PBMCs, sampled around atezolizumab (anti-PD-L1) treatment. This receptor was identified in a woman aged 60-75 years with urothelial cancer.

The CDR3 sequence is CASSLGGKDNQPQHF. The CDR3 DNA is TGTGCCAGCTCACTGGGCGGGAAGGACAATCAGCCCCAGCATTTT. The chain couples TRBV18 to TRBJ1-5; D unclear. The V gene lost 4 bases and the J gene lost 3 bases, with 13 bases spanning the gap. Germline CDR1 reads KGHSH; CDR2 reads LQKENI. The length of the CDR3 is 15 residues.